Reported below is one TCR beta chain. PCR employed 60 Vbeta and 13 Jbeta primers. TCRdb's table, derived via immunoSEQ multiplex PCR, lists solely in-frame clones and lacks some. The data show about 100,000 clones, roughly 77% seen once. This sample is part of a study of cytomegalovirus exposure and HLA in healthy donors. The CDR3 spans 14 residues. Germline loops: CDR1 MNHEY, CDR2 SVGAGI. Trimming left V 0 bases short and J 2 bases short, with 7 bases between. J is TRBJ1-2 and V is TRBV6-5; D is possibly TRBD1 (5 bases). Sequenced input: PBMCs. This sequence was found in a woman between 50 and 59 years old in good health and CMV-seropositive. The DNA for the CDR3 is TGTGCCAGCAGTTACTCGGCAGGGAACTATGGCTACACCTTC. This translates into CASSYSAGNYGYTF.